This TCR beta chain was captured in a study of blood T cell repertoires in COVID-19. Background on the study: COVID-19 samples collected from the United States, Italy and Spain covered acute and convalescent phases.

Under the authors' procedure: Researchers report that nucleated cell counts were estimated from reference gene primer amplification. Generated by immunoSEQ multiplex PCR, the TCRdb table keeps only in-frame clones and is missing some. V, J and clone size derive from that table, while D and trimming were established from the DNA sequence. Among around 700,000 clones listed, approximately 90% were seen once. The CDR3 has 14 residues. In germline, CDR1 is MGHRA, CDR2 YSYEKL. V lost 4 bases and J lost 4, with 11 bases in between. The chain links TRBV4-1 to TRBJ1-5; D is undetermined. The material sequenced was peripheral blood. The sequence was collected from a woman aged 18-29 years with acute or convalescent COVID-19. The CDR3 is CASSLGGENQPQHF. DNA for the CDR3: TGCGCCAGCAGCCTAGGAGGAGAAAATCAGCCCCAGCATTTT.